These 10 T cell receptor beta chains were sequenced from one sample in a study of OX40 agonist ivuxolimab in advanced cancers. The data were produced by immunoSEQ multiplex PCR, yet TCRdb's version contains in-frame clones alone and is incomplete. The table records about 50,000 clones, around nine tenths of them present only once. Material: CD4+ or CD8+ T cells sorted from blood, obtained in a trial of the OX40 agonist ivuxolimab. All receptors derive from an adult with an advanced solid tumor such as melanoma, head and neck, liver or kidney cancer.

The chain links TRBV18 to TRBJ2-1; 11 bases match TRBD1. After removal of 3 bases from V and 6 bases from J, the junction contained 4 bases not matched to a gene. Germline CDR1 KGHSH, CDR2 LQKENI. The CDR3 has 15 amino acids. The DNA for the CDR3 is TGTGCCAGCTCACCCGGGACAGGGGGGTTCAATGAGCAGTTCTTC. Translating it yields CASSPGTGGFNEQFF.

This clone appeared a single time. V usage is TRBV18 and J usage is TRBJ1-3; no firm D call. CDR3 length equals 13 residues. V lost 3 bases and J 3 bases, leaving 6 bases between the germline ends. Germline CDR1 reads KGHSH; CDR2 reads LQKENI. CDR3 nucleotides: TGTGCCAGCTCACCGGCTTATGGAAACACCATATATTTT. Its translation: CASSPAYGNTIYF.

The rearrangement uses TRBV30 and TRBJ2-1; 11 bases fit TRBD2. Germline V gene data show CDR1 as GTSNPN and CDR2 as SVGIG (reference sequence). Trimming removed 3 bases from V and 6 bases from J; junction bases left unmatched: 1. This CDR3 has 13 amino acids. The DNA for the CDR3 is TGTGCCTGGAGACTAGCGGGAGTCAATGAGCAGTTCTTC. The encoded protein is CAWRLAGVNEQFF.

The chain carries TRBV5-1 and TRBJ2-1; D might be TRBD2 (5 bases). The CDR3 spans 15 residues. Germline assignment: CDR1 SGHRS and CDR2 YFSETQ. Trimming took off 5 bases at V and 0 bases at J, with 12 bases between the two ends. The DNA for the CDR3 is TGCGCCAGCAGGCCACGGGATGGCTCCTACAATGAGCAGTTCTTC. This translates into CASRPRDGSYNEQFF.

This rearrangement joins TRBV5-4 to TRBJ1-2; D gene ambiguous. Trimming removed 0 bases at V and 8 bases at J, with 11 bases between. The CDR3 is 13 residues long. Germline values: CDR1 SGHNT, CDR2 YYREEE (reference sequence). CDR3 nucleotides: TGTGCCAGCAGCTTGGAGAGGGATCGAGGCTACACCTTC. Translation gives CASSLERDRGYTF.

V and J are TRBV15 and TRBJ1-5, with D unclear. CDR1 and CDR2 (germline): LNHNV, YYDKDF (reference sequence). The CDR3 spans 14 residues. V dropped 3 bases and J dropped 2 bases, with 8 bases sitting between them. CDR3 sequence reads: CATSRSRGNQPQHF. CDR3 in DNA: TGTGCCACCAGCAGGAGCCGGGGCAATCAGCCCCAGCATTTT.

The chain uses TRBV28 and TRBJ1-5; tentative D call: TRBD1 (6 bases). The CDR3 spans 15 residues. V shed 3 bases and J shed 0 bases, with 9 bases lying between them. Looked up from germline, CDR1 is MDHEN and CDR2 is SYDVKM. CDR3 sequence (DNA): TGTGCCAGCAGTTTGGCAGGGGATAGCAATCAGCCCCAGCATTTT. This gives the protein CASSLAGDSNQPQHF.

The chain carries TRBV11-3 and TRBJ2-1; D remains unclear. V was shortened by 6 bases and J by 9 bases, with 9 bases between the two germline ends. Germline-derived CDR1 and CDR2 are SGHNT and YENEEA. There are 11 residues in the CDR3. CDR3 nucleotides: TGTGCCAGCAGTCGAGCAGCTGAGCAGTTCTTC. It yields the protein CASSRAAEQFF. The variable domain in full, completed from reference TRBV11-3 and TRBJ2-1, reads EAGVVQSPRYKIIEKKQPVAFWCNPISGHNTLYWYLQNLGQGPELLIRYENEEAVDDSQLPKDRFSAERLKGVDSTLKIQPAELGDSAVYLCASSRAAEQFFGPGTRLTVL.

V usage is TRBV30 and J usage is TRBJ1-1; D remains unclear. Trimming left V 3 bases short and J 3 bases short, with 8 bases between. The CDR3 length is 12 residues. The germline V gene encodes CDR1 GTSNPN and CDR2 SVGIG (reference sequence). In DNA form, the CDR3 reads TGTGCCTGGAGCCCGAGGGACACTGAAGCTTTCTTT. This sequence encodes CAWSPRDTEAFF. Variable domain in full (rest from reference TRBV30 and TRBJ1-1): SQTIHQWPATLVQPVGSPLSLECTVEGTSNPNLYWYRQAAGRGLQLLFYSVGIGQISSEVPQNLSASRPQDRQFILSSKKLLLSDSGFYLCAWSPRDTEAFFGQGTRLTVV.

This clone was seen only once. The chain uses TRBV11-2 and TRBJ2-1; 12 nucleotides align to TRBD2. With 6 bases clipped from V and 13 bases from J, the junction kept 4 bases outside the gene matches. The CDR3 sequence is 12 residues long. Germline CDR1 is SGHAT and CDR2 is FQNNGV. The CDR3 DNA is TGTGCCAGCAGTTCGGGACTAGCGGGTCAGTTCTTC. Translated: CASSSGLAGQFF.